This TCR beta chain was profiled in a study of identical twins (dated by TCRdb to 2015 to 2016). Study-wide context: TCR alpha and beta repertoires from monozygotic twins, unrelated adults of various ages and cord blood were deep-sequenced to test whether fetal clonotypes persist. To rule out contamination, the twin experiments were replicated at different times with different library preparation protocols.

This clonotype was detected only a few times. Its antigen target is currently unknown. One base away there is no much larger clone; base qualities are not given. Library preparation was by 5' RACE. For sequencing, an Illumina HiSeq 2000 was employed. A universal primer binding site was introduced by template switching, and a unique molecular identifier was present in the final cDNA, enabling accurate counting of TCR cDNA molecules. First-strand cDNA for TCR alpha and beta chains was synthesized from specific primers in the conserved constant-segment region. To control for contamination, every cDNA library was double barcoded, receiving both a SMART-Mk sample barcode and Illumina barcodes. TruSeq adapter sequences along with Illumina sample barcodes were introduced in two successive PCR steps. Sequencing of the TCR alpha and beta cDNA libraries was done on the Illumina HiSeq platform using custom primers. The original methods were these. MiGEC processed the raw reads to extract unique molecular identifiers, while MiXCR was used to determine the CDR3 positions. For each individual, recombination models were inferred using an EM algorithm with the repgenHMM and IGoR tools. Shared clonotypes were analyzed with the tcR package in R, and sharing was normalized by the product of cloneset sizes. To study raw recombination without the effects of thymic and clonal selection, out-of-frame nonproductive sequences were analyzed. TCRdb trimmed public reads at Q25 via fastp, called clones via MiXCR and kept in-frame beta chains. Merged by CDR3 protein, the rows form single entries marked with the most common genes and DNA. For this entry, the V and J calls and clone size follow TCRdb and not the study's own pipeline. For this sample the table gives roughly 190,000 distinct CDR3 sequences, of which roughly 15% were detected only once. The ten top clones hold roughly two fifths of the sample.

Study-level results and caveats: Recombination models systematically underestimated out-of-frame TCR alpha sharing in monozygotic twins but agreed with sharing between unrelated individuals. In beta out-of-frame sequences, excess twin sharing was weaker, because having fewer shared sequences lowered the signal-to-noise ratio. Fewer insertions were carried by abundant cord blood beta clonotypes; a weaker similar trend was observed in young adult naive repertoires, while no such trend was observed in memory repertoires. Invariant T cells such as MAIT and iNKT could partly confound zero-insertion analyses, although diverse VJ usage argued against such confounding for most clonotypes. Conclusions relied on cross-sectional statistical analysis, since the same donors could not be followed over many years. Compared with coincidental sharing between unrelated individuals, an excess of low generation-probability sequences was observed among out-of-frame TCR alpha sequences shared between twins.

V is clipped by 3 bases and J by 2 bases, and the sequence between their germline boundaries is 13 bases long. Measured from the cysteine to the phenylalanine, the CDR3 is 15 residues long. The sequence is cut down to CDR3 DNA, 45 bases in frame from base 1. Reading the germline V gene gives CDR1 SGHDN and CDR2 FVKESK. Every donor in the study was a healthy Caucasian. Three pairs of female monozygotic twins, all aged 18 to 29 years, made up the twin cohort. CD4+ and CD8+ T cell populations were isolated with positive isolation kits from Invitrogen. This sample also belongs to another study, concerning T cells expressing NK-cell markers. Drawing on the second study: TCR beta-chain repertoires were profiled in sorted CD3+CD56+NKG2C+, CD3+CD56+NKG2C- and CD3+CD56-NKG2C+ T-cell subsets from roughly eight donors. Seven of the eight sequenced donors were HCMV-seropositive and one was HCMV-seronegative. To restrict sorting to alphabetaTCR-expressing T cells, an anti-gammadeltaTCR antibody was added in several experiments. For 5 or 6 donors, the dominant CD3+CD56+NKG2C+ clonotypes were among the top 10 CD8+ clonotypes and accounted for about 1.0-7.0% of CD8+ T cells. Those dominant clonotypes were again the most abundant among CD3+CD56-NKG2C+ cells in a few donors, at roughly 28.3-65%. Whether the expanded NKG2C-expressing T cell clones were specific for HCMV antigens remained unclear. The study sequenced eight donors, all healthy volunteers chosen at random: three men and five women. A commercial ELISA kit detecting HCMV-specific IgG in serum was used to determine HCMV serostatus. MIGEC was used to demultiplex reads and group the reads by UMI, and MiTCR was used to assemble and quantify clonotypes. Only TCR cDNA sequences supported by at least two reads were kept to exclude erroneous sequences. The tcR package was used for downstream repertoire analysis, and clonotypes were matched between fractions using CDR3 nucleotide sequence together with V segment. Antigen specificity was annotated against VDJdb with VDJmatch, allowing one amino acid substitution in CDR3.

Specimen: CD8+ T cells sorted from blood. The V and J segments used are TRBV14 and TRBJ2-5; the D region possibly corresponds to TRBD1 (6 bases align). This TCR was recovered from a woman aged 18-29 years in good health. The DNA sequence reads TGTGCCAGCAGCCAGCGATGGCAGGGGCAAGAGACCCAGTACTTC. It translates to CASSQRWQGQETQYF.